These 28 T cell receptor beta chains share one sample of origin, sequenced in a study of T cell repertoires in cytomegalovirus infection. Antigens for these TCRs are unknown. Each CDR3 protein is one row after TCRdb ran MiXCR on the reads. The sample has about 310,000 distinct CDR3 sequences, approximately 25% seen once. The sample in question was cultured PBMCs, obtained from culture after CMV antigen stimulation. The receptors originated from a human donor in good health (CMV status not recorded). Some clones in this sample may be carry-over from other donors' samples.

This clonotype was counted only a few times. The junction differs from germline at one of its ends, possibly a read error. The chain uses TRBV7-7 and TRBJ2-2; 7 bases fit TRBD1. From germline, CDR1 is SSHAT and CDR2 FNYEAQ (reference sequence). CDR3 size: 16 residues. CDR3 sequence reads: CASSSGQVPNTGELFF. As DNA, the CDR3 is TGTGCTAGCAGCTCCGGACAGGTACCGAACACCGGGGAGCTGTTTTTT.

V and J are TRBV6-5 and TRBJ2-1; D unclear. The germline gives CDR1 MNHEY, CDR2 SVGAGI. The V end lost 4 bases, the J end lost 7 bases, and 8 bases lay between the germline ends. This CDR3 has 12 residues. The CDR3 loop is CASSSSTNEQFF. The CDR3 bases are TGTGCCAGCAGTTCCTCGACTAATGAGCAGTTCTTC.

In nucleotides, the CDR3 is TGTGCCAGCAGCGTAGCGGGGTTCAGCTCCTACAATGAGCAGTTCTTC. It codes for CASSVAGFSSYNEQFF. The rearrangement links TRBV9 to TRBJ2-1; tentatively, D is TRBD2 (5 bases). V was clipped by 0 bases and J by 0 bases, with 10 bases between them. Germline-derived CDR1 and CDR2 are SGDLS and YYNGEE. CDR3 size: 16 residues.

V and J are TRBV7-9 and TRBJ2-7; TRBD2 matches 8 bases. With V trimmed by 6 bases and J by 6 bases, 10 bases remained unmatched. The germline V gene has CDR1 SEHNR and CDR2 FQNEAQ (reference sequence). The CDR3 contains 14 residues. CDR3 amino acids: CASRDTGTSSEQYF. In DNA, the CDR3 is TGTGCCAGCAGGGATACCGGGACTAGTTCCGAGCAGTACTTC. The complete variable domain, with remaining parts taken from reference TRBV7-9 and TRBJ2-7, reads DTGVSQNPRHKITKRGQNVTFRCDPISEHNRLYWYRQTLGQGPEFLTYFQNEAQLEKSRLLSDRFSAERPKGSFSTLEIQRTEQGDSAMYLCASRDTGTSSEQYFGPGTRLTVT.

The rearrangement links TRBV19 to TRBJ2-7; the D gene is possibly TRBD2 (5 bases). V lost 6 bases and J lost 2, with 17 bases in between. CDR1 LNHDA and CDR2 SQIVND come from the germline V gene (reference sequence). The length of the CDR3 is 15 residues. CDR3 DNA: TGTGCCAGTAGCGCGGGTAGTGATCCTACCTACGAGCAGTACTTC. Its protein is CASSAGSDPTYEQYF.

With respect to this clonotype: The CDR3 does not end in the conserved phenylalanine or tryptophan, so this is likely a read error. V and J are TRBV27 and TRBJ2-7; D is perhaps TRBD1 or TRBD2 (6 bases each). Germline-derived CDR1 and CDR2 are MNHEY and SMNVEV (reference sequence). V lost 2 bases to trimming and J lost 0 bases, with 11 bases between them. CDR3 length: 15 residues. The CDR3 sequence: CASSLRGGPSYEQYL. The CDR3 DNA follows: TGTGCCAGCAGTTTACGTGGGGGGCCCTCCTACGAGCAGTACCTC.

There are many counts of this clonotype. CDR3 sequence: CASSLVQGGRQEQFF. CDR3 coding DNA: TGTGCCAGCAGCTTAGTACAGGGGGGCCGGCAGGAGCAGTTCTTC. The chain has TRBV7-2 and TRBJ2-1, with 8 bases identical to TRBD1. Germline V gives CDR1 SGHTA, CDR2 FQGNSA. The CDR3 totals 15 residues. Germline trimming cut 1 base from V and 10 bases from J; bases unmatched to any gene: 9.

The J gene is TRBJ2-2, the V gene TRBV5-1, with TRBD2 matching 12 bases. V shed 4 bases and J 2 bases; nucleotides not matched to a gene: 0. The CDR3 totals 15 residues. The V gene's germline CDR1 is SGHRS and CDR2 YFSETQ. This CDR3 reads CASSGLAGNTGELFF. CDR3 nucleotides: TGCGCCAGCAGCGGACTAGCGGGAAACACCGGGGAGCTGTTTTTT.

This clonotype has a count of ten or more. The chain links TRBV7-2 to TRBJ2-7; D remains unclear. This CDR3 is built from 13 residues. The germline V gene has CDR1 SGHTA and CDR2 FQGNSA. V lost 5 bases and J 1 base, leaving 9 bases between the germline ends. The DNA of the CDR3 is TGTGCCAGCAGCCTCATGTCATCCTACGAGCAGTACTTC. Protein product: CASSLMSSYEQYF.

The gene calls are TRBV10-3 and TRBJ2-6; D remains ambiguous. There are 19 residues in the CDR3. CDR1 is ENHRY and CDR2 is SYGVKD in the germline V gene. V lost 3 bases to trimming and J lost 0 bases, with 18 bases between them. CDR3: CAISDPGNTLYSGANVLTF. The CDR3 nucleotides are TGTGCCATCAGTGATCCTGGGAATACCCTCTACTCTGGGGCCAACGTCCTGACTTTC.

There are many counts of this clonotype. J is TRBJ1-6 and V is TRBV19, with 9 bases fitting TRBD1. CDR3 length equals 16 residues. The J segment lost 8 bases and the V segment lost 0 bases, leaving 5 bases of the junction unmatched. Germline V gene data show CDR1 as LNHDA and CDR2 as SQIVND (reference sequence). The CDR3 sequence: CASSIDGGTGYSPLHF. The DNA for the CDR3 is TGTGCCAGTAGTATAGACGGAGGGACAGGGTATTCACCCCTCCACTTT. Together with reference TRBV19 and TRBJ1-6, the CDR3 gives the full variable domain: DGGITQSPKYLFRKEGQNVTLSCEQNLNHDAMYWYRQDPGQGLRLIYYSQIVNDFQKGDIAEGYSVSREKKESFPLTVTSAQKNPTAFYLCASSIDGGTGYSPLHFGNGTRLTVT.

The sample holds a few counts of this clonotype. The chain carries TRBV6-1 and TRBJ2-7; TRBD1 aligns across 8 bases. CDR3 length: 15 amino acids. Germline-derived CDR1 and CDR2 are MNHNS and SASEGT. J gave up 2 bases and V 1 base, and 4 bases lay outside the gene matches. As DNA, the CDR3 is TGTGCCAGCAGTGAAGAGGACAGGGCCGCCTACGAGCAGTACTTC. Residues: CASSEEDRAAYEQYF.

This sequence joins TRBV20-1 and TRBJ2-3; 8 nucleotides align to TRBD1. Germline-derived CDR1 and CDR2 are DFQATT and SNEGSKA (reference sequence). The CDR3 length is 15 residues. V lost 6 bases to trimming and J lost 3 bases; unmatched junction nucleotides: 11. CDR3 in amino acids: CSATKGDRRTDTQYF. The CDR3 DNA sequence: TGCAGTGCCACCAAGGGGGACAGGAGAACAGATACGCAGTATTTT.

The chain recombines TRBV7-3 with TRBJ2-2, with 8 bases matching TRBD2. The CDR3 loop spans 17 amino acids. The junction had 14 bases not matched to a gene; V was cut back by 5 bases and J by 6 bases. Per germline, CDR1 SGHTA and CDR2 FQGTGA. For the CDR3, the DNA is TGTGCCAGCAGCAATCCTGTGGGATCAGCGGGAGCCGGGGAGCTGTTTTTT. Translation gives CASSNPVGSAGAGELFF.

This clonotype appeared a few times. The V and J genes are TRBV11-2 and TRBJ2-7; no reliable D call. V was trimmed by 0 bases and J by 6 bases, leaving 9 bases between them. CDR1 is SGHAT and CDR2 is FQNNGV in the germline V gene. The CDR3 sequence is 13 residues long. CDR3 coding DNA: TGTGCCAGCAGCTTAGAGGGCTCCGGCGAGCAGTACTTC. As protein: CASSLEGSGEQYF.

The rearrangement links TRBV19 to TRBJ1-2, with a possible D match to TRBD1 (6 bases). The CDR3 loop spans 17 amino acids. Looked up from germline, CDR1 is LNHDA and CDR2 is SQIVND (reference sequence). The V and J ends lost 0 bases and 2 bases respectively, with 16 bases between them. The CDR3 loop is CASSIDRAGDKNYGYTF. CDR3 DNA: TGTGCCAGTAGTATAGATAGAGCGGGGGACAAGAACTATGGCTACACCTTC.

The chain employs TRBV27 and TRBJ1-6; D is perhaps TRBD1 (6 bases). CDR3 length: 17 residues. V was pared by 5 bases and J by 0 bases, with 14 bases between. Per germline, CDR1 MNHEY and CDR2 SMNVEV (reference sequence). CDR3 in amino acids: CASSDSQGSSYNSPLHF. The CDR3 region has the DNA TGTGCCAGCAGTGATAGTCAGGGGAGCTCCTATAATTCACCCCTCCACTTT.

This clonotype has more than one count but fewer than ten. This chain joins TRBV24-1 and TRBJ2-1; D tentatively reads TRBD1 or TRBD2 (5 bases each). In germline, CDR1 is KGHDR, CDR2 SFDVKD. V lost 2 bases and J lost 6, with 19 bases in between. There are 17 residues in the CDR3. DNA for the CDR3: TGTGCCACCAGTGATTCAGAGGGGTCCCGGGTCCTCAATGAGCAGTTCTTC. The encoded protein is CATSDSEGSRVLNEQFF.

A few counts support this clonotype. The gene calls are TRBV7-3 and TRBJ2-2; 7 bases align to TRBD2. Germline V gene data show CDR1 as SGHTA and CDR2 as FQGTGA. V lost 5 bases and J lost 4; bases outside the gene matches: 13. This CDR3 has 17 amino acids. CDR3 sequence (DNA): TGTGCCAGCAGCGTAGGAGGAACAGCGGGAAGCACCGGGGAGCTGTTTTTT. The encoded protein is CASSVGGTAGSTGELFF.

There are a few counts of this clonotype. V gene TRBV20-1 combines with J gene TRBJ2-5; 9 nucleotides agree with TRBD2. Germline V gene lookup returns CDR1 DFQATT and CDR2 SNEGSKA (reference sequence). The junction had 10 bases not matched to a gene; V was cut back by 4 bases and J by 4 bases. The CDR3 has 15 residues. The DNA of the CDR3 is TGCAGTGCTAACCCTCTTAGCGGGAGTGGAGAGACCCAGTACTTC. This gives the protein CSANPLSGSGETQYF.

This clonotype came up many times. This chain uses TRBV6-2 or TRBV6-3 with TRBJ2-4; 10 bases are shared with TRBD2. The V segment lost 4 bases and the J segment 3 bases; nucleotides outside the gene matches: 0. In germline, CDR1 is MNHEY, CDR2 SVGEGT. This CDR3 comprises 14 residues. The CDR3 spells CASSSSGSKNIQYF. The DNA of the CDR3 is TGTGCCAGCAGTTCTAGCGGGAGCAAAAACATTCAGTACTTC.

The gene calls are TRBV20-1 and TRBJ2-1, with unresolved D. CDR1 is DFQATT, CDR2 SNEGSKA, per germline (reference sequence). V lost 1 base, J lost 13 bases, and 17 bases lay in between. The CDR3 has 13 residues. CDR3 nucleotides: TGCAGTGCTAGAGTTGGGTCCTCCCTGGAACAGTTCTTC. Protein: CSARVGSSLEQFF.

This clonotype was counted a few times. CDR3 sequence reads: CASSTWGLGNEQFF. CDR3 in DNA: TGTGCCAGCAGTACCTGGGGACTAGGAAATGAGCAGTTCTTC. The chain uses TRBV6-2 or TRBV6-3 and TRBJ2-1, with 8 bases that match TRBD2. Germline lookup yields CDR1 MNHEY and CDR2 SVGEGT. The CDR3 covers 14 residues. J gave up 7 bases and V 5 bases, and 7 bases lay outside the gene matches.

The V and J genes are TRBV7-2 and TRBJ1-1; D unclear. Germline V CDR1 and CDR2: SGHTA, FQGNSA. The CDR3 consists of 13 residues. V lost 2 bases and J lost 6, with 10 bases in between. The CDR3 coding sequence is TGTGCCAGCAGCTTACGTAGGTCGGCTGAAGCTTTCTTT. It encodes CASSLRRSAEAFF.

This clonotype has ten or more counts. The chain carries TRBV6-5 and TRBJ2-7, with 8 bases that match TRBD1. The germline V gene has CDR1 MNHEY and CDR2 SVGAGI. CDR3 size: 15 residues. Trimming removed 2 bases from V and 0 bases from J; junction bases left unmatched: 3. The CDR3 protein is CASSYGTGHSYEQYF. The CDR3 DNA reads TGTGCCAGCAGTTACGGGACAGGACACTCCTACGAGCAGTACTTC.

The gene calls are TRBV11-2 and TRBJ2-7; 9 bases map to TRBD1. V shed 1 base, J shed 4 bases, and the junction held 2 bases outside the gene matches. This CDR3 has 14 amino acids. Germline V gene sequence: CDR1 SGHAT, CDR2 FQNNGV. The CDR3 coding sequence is TGTGCCAGCAGCTTAGTCGGGACAGGGTACGAGCAGTACGTC. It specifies CASSLVGTGYEQYV.

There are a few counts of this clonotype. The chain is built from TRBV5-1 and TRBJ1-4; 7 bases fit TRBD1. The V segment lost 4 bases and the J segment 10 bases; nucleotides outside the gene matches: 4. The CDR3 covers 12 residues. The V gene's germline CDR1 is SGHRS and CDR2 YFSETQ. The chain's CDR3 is CASSRDRVKLFF. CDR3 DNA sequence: TGCGCCAGCAGCCGAGACAGGGTAAAACTGTTTTTT.

DNA for the CDR3: TGTGCCAGCAGCCTTACGCGACAGGGATGGAACACCATATATTTT. Amino acid sequence: CASSLTRQGWNTIYF. V is TRBV3-1 and J is TRBJ1-3, with 7 bases fitting TRBD1. The CDR3 length is 15 residues. With V trimmed by 4 bases and J by 7 bases, 10 bases remained unmatched. Germline lookup yields CDR1 LGHDT and CDR2 YNNKEL (reference sequence).